These 14 T cell receptor beta chains originate from one sample sequenced in a study of shared clonotypes between healthy human individuals. The repertoire was sequenced with immunoSEQ multiplex PCR; TCRdb's copy has only in-frame clones and lacks some. Counted here are roughly 550,000 clones, just under 97% occurring once; the ten biggest clones make up roughly 0.1%. CD45RO-negative CD8 cells positively selected for CCR7 made up the naive population, which excluded terminally differentiated effector memory CD45RA+ cells. The sample consisted of naive CD8+ T cells sorted from blood. These receptors were obtained from a woman aged 30 to 39 in good health.

The J gene is TRBJ2-7, the V gene TRBV6-5, with TRBD2 matching over 7 bases. After removal of 2 bases from V and 6 bases from J, the junction contained 7 bases not matched to a gene. CDR3 length equals 14 residues. The germline V gene encodes CDR1 MNHEY and CDR2 SVGAGI. CDR3 sequence reads: CASSYRGLLFEQYF. Here the CDR3 DNA reads TGTGCCAGCAGTTACAGGGGACTACTTTTCGAGCAGTACTTC.

This CDR3 is CASSDSPSYEQYF. The CDR3 DNA reads as TGTGCCAGCAGTGATTCCCCGTCCTACGAGCAGTACTTC. V is TRBV2 and J is TRBJ2-5; D is unresolved. The assigned J gene may be wrong: the sequence end matches TRBJ2-7 better. The CDR3 length is 13 residues. CDR1 is SNHLY and CDR2 is FYNNEI in the germline V gene.

The V and J genes are TRBV10-3 and TRBJ2-1, with TRBD2 matching over 15 bases. Unmatched junction bases numbered 6, after V lost 6 bases and J lost 9 bases. Germline CDR1 and CDR2: ENHRY and SYGVKD. The CDR3 consists of 15 residues. CDR3 protein: CAIRETGLAGGEQFF. The CDR3 DNA sequence: TGTGCCATCAGGGAAACGGGACTAGCGGGAGGTGAGCAGTTCTTC.

V is TRBV27 and J is TRBJ1-4; 7 bases are shared with TRBD1. V dropped 7 bases and J dropped 7; count of bases not matched to a gene: 9. Per the germline V gene, CDR1 is MNHEY and CDR2 is SMNVEV (reference sequence). The CDR3 extends over 14 amino acids. CDR3 loop: CASKWTGGGEKLFF. The CDR3 nucleotides read TGTGCCAGCAAGTGGACAGGAGGAGGTGAAAAACTGTTTTTT. Filled out from reference TRBV27 and TRBJ1-4, the complete variable domain reads EAQVTQNPRYLITVTGKKLTVTCSQNMNHEYMSWYRQDPGLGLRQIYYSMNVEVTDKGDVPEGYKVSRKEKRNFPLILESPSPNQTSLYFCASKWTGGGEKLFFGSGTQLSVL.

The rearrangement joins TRBV19 to TRBJ1-1; D is uncertain. Germline V gene sequence: CDR1 LNHDA, CDR2 SQIVND (reference sequence). Trimming took 5 bases from V and 1 from J, leaving 14 bases between them. The CDR3 sequence is 15 residues long. The CDR3 coding sequence is TGTGCCAGTAGTGCGGCAGGATTTGGGAACACTGAAGCTTTCTTT. It yields the protein CASSAAGFGNTEAFF.

This chain uses TRBV28 with TRBJ2-7, with TRBD1 matching 9 bases. The CDR3 contains 16 residues. The V segment lost 5 bases and the J segment 4 bases; nucleotides outside the gene matches: 12. From germline, CDR1 is MDHEN and CDR2 SYDVKM. The CDR3 sequence is CASSQYPGQGLYEQYF. CDR3 DNA: TGTGCCAGCAGTCAGTACCCGGGACAGGGATTGTACGAGCAGTACTTC.

This clone was counted at least ten times. The J gene is TRBJ2-7, the V gene TRBV7-2, with TRBD2 matching 9 bases. CDR3 length equals 15 residues. Trimming took 2 bases from V and 2 from J; bases not matched to a gene: 4. Germline V gives CDR1 SGHTA, CDR2 FQGNSA. CDR3 sequence: CASSLNAGGAYEQYF. The CDR3 bases are TGTGCCAGCAGCTTAAATGCGGGAGGGGCCTACGAGCAGTACTTC.

The genes are TRBV6-1 and TRBJ1-1; unclear D gene. Germline CDR1 and CDR2: MNHNS and SASEGT. V lost 0 bases and J 4 bases, leaving 3 bases between the germline ends. The CDR3 is 12 residues long. The CDR3 DNA reads as TGTGCCAGCAGTGAAGCGAGCACTGAAGCTTTCTTT. Encoded protein: CASSEASTEAFF.

The J gene is TRBJ1-4, the V gene TRBV5-5; TRBD1 matches 7 bases. V was pared by 2 bases and J by 8 bases, with 12 bases of the junction left unmatched. The length of the CDR3 is 16 residues. In germline, CDR1 is SGHKS, CDR2 YYEKEE (reference sequence). The CDR3 DNA follows: TGTGCCAGCAGCTTTGCCGACCGGGACAGACGAGAAAAACTGTTTTTT. Translated, it gives CASSFADRDRREKLFF.

In nucleotides, the CDR3 is TGTGCCAGTAGTATTCCCTTAAACAGGGGGCGGCAGCCCCAGCATTTT. This encodes CASSIPLNRGRQPQHF. The V call is TRBV19, the J call TRBJ1-5; 9 bases map to TRBD1. CDR1 LNHDA and CDR2 SQIVND come from the germline V gene (reference sequence). J was trimmed by 7 bases and V by 3 bases; bases with no gene match: 10. CDR3 length equals 16 residues.

This clone was seen just once. V gene TRBV11-1 combines with J gene TRBJ2-1, with 7 bases identical to TRBD1. V lost 3 bases to trimming and J lost 4 bases; unmatched junction nucleotides: 9. This CDR3 is 16 amino acids long. The germline V gene encodes CDR1 SGHAT and CDR2 FQDESV (reference sequence). CDR3 sequence: CASSFRTGGRYNEQFF. The CDR3 DNA sequence: TGTGCCAGCAGCTTTCGGACAGGAGGACGTTACAATGAGCAGTTCTTC.

Notes on this clone: The sample has other DNA sequences that encode this CDR3 too. The gene calls are TRBV5-6 and TRBJ2-3, with TRBD2 matching over 11 bases. Germline V CDR1 and CDR2: SGHDT, YYEEEE. The CDR3 has 16 amino acids. The J segment lost 3 bases and the V segment lost 2 bases, leaving 5 bases of the junction unmatched. CDR3 sequence: CASSLGLAGGTDTQYF. DNA for the CDR3: TGTGCCAGCAGCTTAGGGCTAGCGGGAGGAACAGATACGCAGTATTTT. The whole variable domain, filled in from reference TRBV5-6 and TRBJ2-3, reads DAGVTQSPTHLIKTRGQQVTLRCSPKSGHDTVSWYQQALGQGPQFIFQYYEEEERQRGNFPDRFSGHQFPNYSSELNVNALLLGDSALYLCASSLGLAGGTDTQYFGPGTRLTVL.

The chain employs TRBV6-6 and TRBJ2-2; 11 bases align to TRBD2. Germline CDR1 MNHNY, CDR2 SVGAGI (reference sequence). The CDR3 runs 16 residues. V shed 5 bases, J shed 2 bases, and the junction held 4 bases outside the gene matches. Written as DNA, the CDR3 is TGTGCCAGCAGTCCCGGGACTAGCGGTAACACCGGGGAGCTGTTTTTT. Its translation is CASSPGTSGNTGELFF.

The rearrangement joins TRBV5-8 to TRBJ2-7, with D possibly being TRBD2 (5 bases). V was trimmed by 0 bases and J by 2 bases, leaving 9 bases between them. Per germline, CDR1 SGHTS and CDR2 YDEGEE. CDR3 length equals 14 residues. The CDR3 loop reads CASSLGLPAYEQYF. CDR3 DNA sequence: TGTGCCAGCAGCTTGGGACTACCCGCCTACGAGCAGTACTTC.